This TCR beta chain was identified during a study of T-cell memory formation after mild COVID-19. TCRdb re-called the 5' RACE reads with MiXCR, one entry per CDR3 protein. The data contain 270,000 or so distinct CDR3 sequences, 16% of them seen just once; the ten biggest clones take up around 23%. At least ten counts were recorded for this clonotype. Germline loops: CDR1 SGHRS, CDR2 YFSETQ. The CDR3 is 15 amino acids. Trimming took 0 bases from V and 9 from J; bases not matched to a gene: 3. The chain recombines TRBV5-1 with TRBJ1-6; 10 nucleotides match TRBD1. The material sequenced was PBMCs or a T cell subset sorted from them (not recorded which). The TCR comes from a man between 18 and 29 years old who had mild COVID-19 (a few samples of this study predate the infection). Cell type and time point are not known. The CDR3 nucleotides read TGCGCCAGCAGCTTGGAAGGGACAGGGGTTTCACCCCTCCACTTT. It yields the protein CASSLEGTGVSPLHF.